What follows is one TCR beta chain and its context. Libraries were prepared by immunoSEQ multiplex PCR; TCRdb keeps only in-frame clonotypes and omits some of them. The sample yields approximately 89,000 clones, 88% seen once. The ends lost 1 base at V and 8 bases at J; junction bases unmatched: 8. The V gene's germline CDR1 is MDHEN and CDR2 SYDVKM. This CDR3 spans 15 amino acids. This sample was included in a study of T cell responses to AZD1222 COVID-19 vaccine. The sample in question was peripheral blood, obtained on day 0 of AZD1222 vaccination. The rearrangement links TRBV28 to TRBJ1-1; 9 bases match TRBD1. The clonotype comes from an adult in good health. The CDR3 loop reads CASSLLTGQGPEAFF. The DNA for the CDR3 is TGTGCCAGCAGTTTATTGACCGGACAGGGGCCCGAAGCTTTCTTT.